Detailed here is one TCR beta chain. The antigen is not known. This sample was included in a study of T-cell reconstitution after alpha-beta-depleted transplantation in children. Regarding the study as a whole: The authors attributed T-cell counts and diversity one year after transplant mostly to newly produced T cells. The origin of high day-60 TCRbeta diversity in some patients lay in surviving recipient T cells and thymic progenitors. In patients about two months after transplant, alpha-beta T cells reportedly arose from several hundred expanded graft clones.

The CDR3 length is 16 residues. Germline values: CDR1 MNHNS, CDR2 SASEGT. V gave up 1 base and J gave up 5 bases, with 16 bases separating them. Preparation of the TCRbeta library was carried out with unique molecular identifiers. TCRdb re-analysed the PCR reads in MiXCR, keeping a single row per CDR3 protein. The sample lists 90,000 to 130,000 distinct CDR3 sequences; about 9.4% were seen once. The rearrangement uses TRBV6-1 and TRBJ2-3; a possible D gene is TRBD2 (5 bases). Specimen: PBMCs, collected before TCRalphabeta/CD19-depleted stem cell transplant. The receptor was isolated from a boy aged 2-9 years with acute lymphoblastic leukemia, due to receive a stem cell transplant. CDR3 region: CASSEGYQYRGDTQYF. The CDR3 coding sequence is TGTGCCAGCAGTGAAGGGTATCAATACCGGGGAGATACGCAGTATTTT.